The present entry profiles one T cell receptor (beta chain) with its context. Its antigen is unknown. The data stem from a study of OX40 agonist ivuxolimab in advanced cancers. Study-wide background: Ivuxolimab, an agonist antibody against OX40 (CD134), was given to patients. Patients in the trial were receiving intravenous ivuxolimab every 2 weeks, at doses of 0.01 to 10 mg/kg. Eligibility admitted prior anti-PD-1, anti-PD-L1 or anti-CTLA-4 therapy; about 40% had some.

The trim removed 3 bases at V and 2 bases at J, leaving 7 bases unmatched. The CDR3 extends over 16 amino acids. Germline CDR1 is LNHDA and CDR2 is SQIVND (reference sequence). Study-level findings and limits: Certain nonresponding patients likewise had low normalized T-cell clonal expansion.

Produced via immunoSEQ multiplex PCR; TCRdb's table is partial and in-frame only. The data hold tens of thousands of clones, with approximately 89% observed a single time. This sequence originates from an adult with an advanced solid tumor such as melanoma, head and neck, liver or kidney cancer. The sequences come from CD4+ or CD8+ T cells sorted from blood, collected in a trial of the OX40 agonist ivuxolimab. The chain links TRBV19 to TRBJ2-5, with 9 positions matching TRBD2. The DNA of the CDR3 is TGTGCCAGTAGTATTCCCCCCCTAGCGGGGCAAGAGACCCAGTACTTC. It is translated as CASSIPPLAGQETQYF.